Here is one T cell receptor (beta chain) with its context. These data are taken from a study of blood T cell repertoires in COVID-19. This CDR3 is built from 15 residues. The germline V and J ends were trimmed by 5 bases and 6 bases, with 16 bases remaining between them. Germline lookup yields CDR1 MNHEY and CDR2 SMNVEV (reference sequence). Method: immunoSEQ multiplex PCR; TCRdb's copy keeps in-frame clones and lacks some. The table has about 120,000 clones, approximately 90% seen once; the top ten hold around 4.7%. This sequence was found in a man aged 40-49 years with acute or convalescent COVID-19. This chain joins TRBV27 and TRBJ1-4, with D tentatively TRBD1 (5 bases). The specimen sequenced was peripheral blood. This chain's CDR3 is CASSDLGTLDEKLFF. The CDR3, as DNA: TGTGCCAGCAGTGACCTCGGGACTCTTGATGAAAAACTGTTTTTT.